This T cell receptor (beta chain) was obtained from a study of blood T cell repertoires in COVID-19. Study at large: Samples representing acute and convalescent COVID-19 were sourced from the United States, Italy and Spain. PBMCs, B-cell-depleted T cells, or T cells provided the cDNA or gDNA that made up the material.

The CDR3 is 15 residues long. From germline, CDR1 is SGDLS and CDR2 YYNGEE. V was trimmed by 0 bases and J by 5 bases, leaving 12 bases between them. In the source study's methods: Researchers report that nucleated cell counts were estimated from reference gene primer amplification. Profiling relied on immunoSEQ multiplex PCR, and the TCRdb table lists in-frame clones only, not all of them. Clone size and V and J calls were adopted from that table, with D and trimming inferred from the DNA. This table holds 90,000 to 100,000 clones, roughly 89% found once. This clone turned up a few times. This sequence was found in a human donor in a cohort sampled during active COVID-19. The sample taken for sequencing was peripheral blood. The gene calls are TRBV9 and TRBJ2-1; D is possibly TRBD1 (5 bases). The CDR3 DNA reads TGTGCCAGCAGCGTAGGACAGCTGGGTGACAATGAGCAGTTCTTC. This translates into CASSVGQLGDNEQFF.